The 13 T cell receptor beta chains listed next were all sequenced from one sample in a study of blood T cell repertoires in COVID-19. Clones were sequenced by immunoSEQ multiplex PCR, and TCRdb holds only the in-frame ones, with some missing. The repertoire includes over 150,000 clones, 82% of them detected once, and 12% sits in the top ten. Sequenced: PBMCs or T cells enriched from blood (not recorded which). Every receptor here comes from a man between 35 and 55 years old who had recovered from COVID-19.

This clone has just one count. The chain uses TRBV4-1 and TRBJ1-5, with D possibly being TRBD1 (5 bases). Germline V gives CDR1 MGHRA, CDR2 YSYEKL. This CDR3 has 15 residues. Trimming stripped 0 bases from V and 4 bases from J, with 10 bases between. CDR3 DNA sequence: TGCGCCAGCAGCCAAGAGACGGGGGGAAATCAGCCCCAGCATTTT. Encoded protein: CASSQETGGNQPQHF.

This clone appeared a few times. The CDR3 sequence is CATSGQVGTEAFF. CDR3 coding DNA: TGTGCCACCAGTGGCCAGGTTGGCACTGAAGCTTTCTTT. The rearrangement links TRBV24-1 to TRBJ1-1, with D unclear. Deletions cut 5 bases from V and 4 bases from J, with 10 bases between. This CDR3 has 13 amino acids. Germline-derived CDR1 and CDR2 are KGHDR and SFDVKD.

The chain recombines TRBV7-2 with TRBJ1-1, with a possible D match to TRBD1 (6 bases). This CDR3 comprises 14 residues. Per the germline V gene, CDR1 is SGHTA and CDR2 is FQGNSA. V was cut by 5 bases and J by 6 bases, with 16 bases left in between. In DNA, the CDR3 is TGTGCCAGCAGCCCGAGGGGACAAGCCTCTGAAGCTTTCTTT. Translating it yields CASSPRGQASEAFF.

There are a few counts of this clone. Other DNA sequences within the sample encode an identical CDR3. The CDR3: CASSLRGSTGANVLTF. CDR3 bases: TGTGCCAGCAGCCTAAGGGGGAGCACTGGGGCCAACGTCCTGACTTTC. This chain uses TRBV7-2 with TRBJ2-6, with D tentatively TRBD1 (6 bases). V gave up 5 bases and J gave up 2 bases, with 13 bases separating them. Germline CDR1 and CDR2: SGHTA and FQGNSA. This CDR3 region has 16 residues.

V and J are TRBV5-1 and TRBJ2-1, with 11 bases identical to TRBD2. J was trimmed by 7 bases and V by 2 bases; bases with no gene match: 8. The germline CDR1 and CDR2 sequences are SGHRS and YFSETQ. The CDR3 covers 16 residues. CDR3 bases: TGCGCCAGCAGCTTATCGGGACTAGCGGATGTAAATGAGCAGTTCTTC. Its translation is CASSLSGLADVNEQFF.

This clone was picked up one time. The rearrangement joins TRBV6-2 or TRBV6-3 to TRBJ2-5; D remains unclear. CDR3 length: 14 amino acids. Trimming took 4 bases from V and 4 from J, leaving 13 bases between them. CDR1 and CDR2 from the germline V gene are MNHEY and SVGEGT. CDR3 sequence reads: CASSLHSPSETQYF. The CDR3 nucleotides are TGTGCCAGCAGTTTGCACAGCCCTTCAGAGACCCAGTACTTC.

The chain combines TRBV6-6 with TRBJ2-7; 8 positions agree with TRBD1. The J segment lost 0 bases and the V segment lost 5 bases, leaving 15 bases of the junction unmatched. This CDR3 has 18 amino acids. CDR1 MNHNY and CDR2 SVGAGI come from the germline V gene (reference sequence). CDR3 in amino acids: CASSQSGWWGQVSYEQYF. The CDR3 DNA follows: TGTGCCAGCAGTCAATCCGGGTGGTGGGGACAGGTCTCCTACGAGCAGTACTTC.

The chain joins TRBV6-2 or TRBV6-3 to TRBJ1-2; maybe TRBD1 (6 bases). The V gene's germline CDR1 is MNHEY and CDR2 SVGEGT. V was clipped by 2 bases and J by 0 bases, with 16 bases between them. The CDR3 covers 17 residues. CDR3 residues: CASSYERRTATNYGYTF. The CDR3 DNA follows: TGTGCCAGCAGTTACGAACGCAGGACAGCTACTAACTATGGCTACACCTTC.

This chain connects TRBV18 to TRBJ1-5, with 9 bases lining up with TRBD1. Germline CDR1 reads KGHSH; CDR2 reads LQKENI. This CDR3 comprises 16 residues. V shed 6 bases and J 1 base; nucleotides not matched to a gene: 7. CDR3 residues: CASSPQTGGSNQPQHF. In DNA form, the CDR3 reads TGTGCCAGCTCCCCCCAGACAGGGGGGAGCAATCAGCCCCAGCATTTT.

Only a few counts were recorded for this clone. Other nucleotide sequences from this sample produce the same CDR3. The rearrangement links TRBV6-5 to TRBJ2-1; D is ambiguous. The germline CDR1 and CDR2 sequences are MNHEY and SVGAGI. Trimming took 0 bases from V and 0 from J, leaving 6 bases between them. The CDR3 contains 15 residues. CDR3 sequence: CASSYSRGSYNEQFF. In nucleotides, the CDR3 is TGTGCCAGCAGTTACTCCAGAGGCTCCTACAATGAGCAGTTCTTC.

The genes are TRBV6-5 and TRBJ2-3; possibly TRBD1 for D (6 bases). V was pared by 5 bases and J by 6 bases, with 18 bases between. CDR1 and CDR2 from the germline V gene are MNHEY and SVGAGI. The CDR3 loop spans 15 amino acids. The CDR3 DNA reads as TGTGCCAGCAGTCTCCGGATGGGGACAACTGATACGCAGTATTTT. Translated, it gives CASSLRMGTTDTQYF.

This clone has more than one count but fewer than ten. V gene TRBV11-2 combines with J gene TRBJ2-5, with 10 bases fitting TRBD2. The V gene's germline CDR1 is SGHAT and CDR2 FQNNGV. After removal of 6 bases from V and 5 bases from J, the junction contained 9 bases not matched to a gene. This CDR3 has 15 amino acids. In DNA, the CDR3 is TGTGCCAGCAGTCAAATAGCGGGAGGCCGGGAGACCCAGTACTTC. Translating it yields CASSQIAGGRETQYF. Full variable domain (remainder filled in from reference TRBV11-2 and TRBJ2-5): EAGVAQSPRYKIIEKRQSVAFWCNPISGHATLYWYQQILGQGPKLLIQFQNNGVVDDSQLPKDRFSAERLKGVDSTLKIQPAKLEDSAVYLCASSQIAGGRETQYFGPGTRLLVL.

This clone has only a few counts. This chain joins TRBV5-1 and TRBJ1-5, with 10 nucleotides matching TRBD1. V shed 3 bases and J 1 base; nucleotides not matched to a gene: 1. The germline V gene has CDR1 SGHRS and CDR2 YFSETQ. The CDR3 has 15 amino acids. CDR3: CASSSGQGSNQPQHF. In DNA, the CDR3 is TGCGCCAGCAGCTCGGGACAGGGGAGCAATCAGCCCCAGCATTTT.